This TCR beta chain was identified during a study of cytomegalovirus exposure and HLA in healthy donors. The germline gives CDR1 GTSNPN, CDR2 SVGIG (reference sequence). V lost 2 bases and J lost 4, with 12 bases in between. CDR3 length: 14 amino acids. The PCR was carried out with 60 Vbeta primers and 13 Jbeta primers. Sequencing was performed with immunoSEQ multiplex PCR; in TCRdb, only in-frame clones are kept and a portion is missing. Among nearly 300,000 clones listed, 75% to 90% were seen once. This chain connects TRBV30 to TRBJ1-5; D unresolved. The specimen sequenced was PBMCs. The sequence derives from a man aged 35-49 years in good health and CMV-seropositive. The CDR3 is CAWSKLSGNQPQHF. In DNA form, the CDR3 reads TGTGCCTGGAGTAAGTTATCGGGGAATCAGCCCCAGCATTTT.